This entry is about one T cell receptor beta chain. The data stem from a study of blood T cell repertoires in COVID-19. The overall study: COVID-19 samples collected from the United States, Italy and Spain covered acute and convalescent phases.

How the authors handled the data: Estimated nucleated cell counts came from reference gene primer amplification. TCRdb's table, derived via immunoSEQ multiplex PCR, lists solely in-frame clones and lacks some. V and J calls and clone size are those listed in that table; D and trimming were worked out from the DNA. The sample consists of 390,000 or so clones, 75% to 90% of them appearing once. Residents of 24 US areas, aged about 18 to 89 years, made up the participants. CDR1 is SGHTA, CDR2 FQGTGA, per germline. The CDR3 has 14 amino acids. The V gene lost 5 bases and the J gene lost 1 base, with 9 bases spanning the gap.

The sample consisted of PBMCs or T cells enriched from blood (not recorded which). The V call is TRBV7-3, the J call TRBJ2-1; D is unresolved. The sequence was obtained from a man younger than 35 who had recovered from COVID-19. CDR3 DNA: TGTGCCAGCAGCCCGTCTCGGTCCTACAATGAGCAGTTCTTC. Protein sequence: CASSPSRSYNEQFF.